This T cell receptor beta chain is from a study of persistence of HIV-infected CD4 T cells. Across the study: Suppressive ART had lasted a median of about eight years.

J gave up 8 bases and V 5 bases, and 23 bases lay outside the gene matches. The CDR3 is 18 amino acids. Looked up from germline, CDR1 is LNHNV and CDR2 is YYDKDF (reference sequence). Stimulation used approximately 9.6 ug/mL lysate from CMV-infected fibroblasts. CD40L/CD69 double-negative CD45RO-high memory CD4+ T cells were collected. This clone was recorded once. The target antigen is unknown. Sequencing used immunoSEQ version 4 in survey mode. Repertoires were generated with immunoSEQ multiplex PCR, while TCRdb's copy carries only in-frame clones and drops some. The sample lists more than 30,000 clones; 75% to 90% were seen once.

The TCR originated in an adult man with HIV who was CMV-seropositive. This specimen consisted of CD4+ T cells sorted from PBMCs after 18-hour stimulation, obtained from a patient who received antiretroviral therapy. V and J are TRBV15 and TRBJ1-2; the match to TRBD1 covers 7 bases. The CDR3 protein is CATSFPGRQGGGLGGYTF. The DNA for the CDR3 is TGTGCCACCAGCTTTCCGGGGCGACAGGGAGGTGGATTAGGAGGCTACACCTTC.